Listed below are T cell receptor beta chains from one sample, sequenced in a study of CD8+ T cells in alopecia areata. The assay was immunoSEQ multiplex PCR, and TCRdb's table has in-frame clones only and misses some. The data contain some 220,000 clones, about 58% of them singletons. Sequenced material: CD4+ T cells sorted from blood, taken at week 4, from a patient treated with tofacitinib. All receptors come from a human donor with alopecia areata. Both conserved end residues are part of each CDR3. D genes are given only for firm matches. Only some rows state a clone size, as once, few, many or a class for expanded clones.

d_call j_call v_call clone_size cdr3_length cdr3_aa cdr3_nt
TRBD2 TRBJ2-1 TRBV29-1 . 14 CSVGPSGSYNEQFF TGCAGCGTTGGGCCTAGCGGGTCCTACAATGAGCAGTTCTTC
. TRBJ2-7 TRBV29-1 few 14 CSVEDPAGAYEQYF TGCAGCGTTGAAGATCCGGCAGGCGCCTACGAGCAGTACTTC
TRBD1 TRBJ2-7 TRBV5-1 . 18 CASSLWATGQGRPYEQYF TGCGCCAGCAGCTTGTGGGCCACGGGACAGGGGCGGCCGTACGAGCAGTACTTC
. TRBJ2-7 TRBV28 . 12 CASSGDRYEQYF TGTGCCAGCAGTGGAGACAGGTACGAGCAGTACTTC
. TRBJ1-4 TRBV27 . 13 CASSFGVNEKLFF TGTGCCAGCAGTTTTGGGGTTAATGAAAAACTGTTTTTT
. TRBJ2-6 TRBV9 . 17 CASSATVGVAGANVLTF TGTGCCAGCAGCGCGACTGTCGGGGTAGCTGGGGCCAACGTCCTGACTTTC
TRBD1 TRBJ1-1 TRBV30 . 14 CAWSRGRGNTEAFF TGTGCCTGGAGCAGGGGGCGTGGGAACACTGAAGCTTTCTTT
TRBD1 TRBJ2-7 TRBV2 . 13 CASKGQGASEQYF TGTGCCAGCAAGGGACAGGGGGCCTCCGAGCAGTACTTC
. TRBJ2-3 TRBV14 few 15 CASSQDQGAAGTQYF TGTGCCAGCAGCCAAGATCAGGGTGCCGCCGGTACGCAGTATTTT
TRBD1 TRBJ1-4 TRBV9 . 15 CASSVRTGSGEKLFF TGTGCCAGCAGCGTGAGGACAGGCTCGGGTGAAAAACTGTTTTTT
TRBD1 TRBJ1-4 TRBV5-6 . 14 CASSFAGGGEKLFF TGTGCCAGCAGCTTCGCAGGGGGAGGTGAAAAACTGTTTTTT
. TRBJ1-5 TRBV29-1 . 13 CSVARRDGQPQHF TGCAGCGTTGCCCGCAGGGATGGTCAGCCCCAGCATTTT
. TRBJ1-2 TRBV23-1 . 16 CASSRGGRPSFYGYTF TGCGCCAGCAGCAGGGGCGGCCGACCATCCTTCTATGGCTACACCTTC
. TRBJ1-5 TRBV29-1 . 13 CSVEVEGNQPQHF TGCAGCGTTGAAGTCGAGGGCAATCAGCCCCAGCATTTT
. TRBJ1-4 TRBV29-1 . 13 CSVDAGAGEKLFF TGCAGCGTTGACGCAGGGGCGGGTGAAAAACTGTTTTTT
. TRBJ1-2 TRBV20-1 . 11 CSANGPIGYTF TGCAGTGCTAACGGGCCGATAGGCTACACCTTC
. TRBJ2-1 TRBV29-1 few 14 CSGIGEVPGNEQFF TGCAGCGGCATTGGGGAGGTCCCGGGAAATGAGCAGTTCTTC
. TRBJ1-1 TRBV9 . 14 CASSLGPRSTEAFF TGTGCCAGCAGCCTGGGTCCACGGAGCACTGAAGCTTTCTTT
TRBD1 TRBJ2-7 TRBV5-1 . 20 CASSLALPGANRGSTYEQYF TGCGCCAGCAGCTTGGCCCTCCCTGGGGCGAACAGGGGGAGTACCTACGAGCAGTACTTC
. TRBJ1-4 TRBV25-1 . 15 CASSDGGGSNEKLFF TGTGCCAGCAGTGACGGGGGCGGGTCTAATGAAAAACTGTTTTTT
TRBD1 TRBJ1-5 TRBV5-5 . 15 CASSLAGGPYQPQHF TGTGCCAGCAGCTTGGCAGGGGGACCTTATCAGCCCCAGCATTTT
. TRBJ2-7 TRBV30 . 11 CAWSRGYEQYF TGTGCCTGGAGTCGAGGATACGAGCAGTACTTC